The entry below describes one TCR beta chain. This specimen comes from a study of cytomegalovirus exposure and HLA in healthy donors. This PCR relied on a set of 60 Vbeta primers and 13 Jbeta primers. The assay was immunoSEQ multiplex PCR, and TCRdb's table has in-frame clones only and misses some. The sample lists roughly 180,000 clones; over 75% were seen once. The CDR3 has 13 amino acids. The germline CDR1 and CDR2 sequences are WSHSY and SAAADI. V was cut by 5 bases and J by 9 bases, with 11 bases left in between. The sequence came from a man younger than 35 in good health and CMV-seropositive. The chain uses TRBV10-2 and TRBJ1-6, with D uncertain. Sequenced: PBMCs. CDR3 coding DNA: TGCGCCAGCAGTACCGGGGTGACTTCACCCCTCCACTTT. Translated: CASSTGVTSPLHF.